This TCR beta chain was identified during a study of blood T cell repertoires in COVID-19. Whole-study context: Samples taken during acute and convalescent COVID-19 were collected in the United States, Italy and Spain. T cells, B-cell-depleted T cells, or PBMCs supplied cDNA or gDNA.

Methods used by the authors: Amplifying reference gene primers gave estimates of nucleated cell counts. Assay used: immunoSEQ multiplex PCR; TCRdb lists only in-frame clones, some missing. V, J and clone size derive from that table, while D and trimming were established from the DNA sequence. The table shows fewer than 250,000 clones, with approximately 83% occurring only once. Turning to this clone: Sequence at one end of the junction differs from germline and may be a read error.

Germline loops: CDR1 PRHDT, CDR2 FYEKMQ (reference sequence). The CDR3 has 15 residues. Participants had their cohort set by participant-reported clinical history. This TCR came from a woman aged 35 to 49 who had been exposed to COVID-19. This chain uses TRBV13 with TRBJ1-3, with D maybe TRBD1 (5 bases). The specimen was PBMCs or T cells enriched from blood (not recorded which). This CDR3 reads CASRLEGASGNTIYF. In DNA form, the CDR3 reads TGTGCCAGCAGATTAGAAGGGGCCTCTGGAAACACCATATATTTT.